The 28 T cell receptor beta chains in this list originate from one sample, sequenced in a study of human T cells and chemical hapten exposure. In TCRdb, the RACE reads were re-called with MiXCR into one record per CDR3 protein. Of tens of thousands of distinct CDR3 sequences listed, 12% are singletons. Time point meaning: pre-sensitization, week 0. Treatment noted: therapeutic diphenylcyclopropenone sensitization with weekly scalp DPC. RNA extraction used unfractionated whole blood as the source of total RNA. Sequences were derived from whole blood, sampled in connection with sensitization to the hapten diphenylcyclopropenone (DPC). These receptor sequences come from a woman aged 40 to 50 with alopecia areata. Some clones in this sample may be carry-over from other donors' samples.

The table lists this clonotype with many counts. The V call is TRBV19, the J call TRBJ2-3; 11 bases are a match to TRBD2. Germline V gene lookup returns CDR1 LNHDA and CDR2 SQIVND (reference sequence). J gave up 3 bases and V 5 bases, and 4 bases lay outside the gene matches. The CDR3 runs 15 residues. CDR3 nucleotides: TGTGCCAGTAGTGCGGGACTAGCGGAGACAGATACGCAGTATTTT. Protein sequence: CASSAGLAETDTQYF.

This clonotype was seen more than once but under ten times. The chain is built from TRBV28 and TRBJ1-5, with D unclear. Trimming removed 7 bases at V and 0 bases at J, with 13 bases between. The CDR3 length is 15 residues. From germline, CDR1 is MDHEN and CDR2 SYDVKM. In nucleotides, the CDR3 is TGTGCCAGCATCTCGGCACAGAATAGCAATCAGCCCCAGCATTTT. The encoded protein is CASISAQNSNQPQHF.

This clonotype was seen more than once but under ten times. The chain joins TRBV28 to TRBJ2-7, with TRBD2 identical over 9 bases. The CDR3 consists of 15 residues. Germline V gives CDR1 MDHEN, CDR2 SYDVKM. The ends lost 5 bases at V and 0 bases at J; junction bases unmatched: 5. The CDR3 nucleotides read TGTGCCAGCAGTCCAGTTAGCGGGGGCTCCTACGAGCAGTACTTC. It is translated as CASSPVSGGSYEQYF.

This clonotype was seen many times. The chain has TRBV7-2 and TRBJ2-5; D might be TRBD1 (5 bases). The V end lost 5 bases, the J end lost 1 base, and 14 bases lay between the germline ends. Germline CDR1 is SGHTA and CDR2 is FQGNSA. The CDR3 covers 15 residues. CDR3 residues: CASSISRVLQETQYF. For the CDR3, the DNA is TGTGCCAGCAGCATATCCAGGGTGCTCCAAGAGACCCAGTACTTC.

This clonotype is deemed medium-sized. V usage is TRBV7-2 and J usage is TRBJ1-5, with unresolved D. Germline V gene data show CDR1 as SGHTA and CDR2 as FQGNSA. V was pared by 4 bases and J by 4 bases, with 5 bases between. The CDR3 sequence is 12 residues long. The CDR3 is CASSSGNQPQHF. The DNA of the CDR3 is TGTGCCAGCAGCTCGGGAAATCAGCCCCAGCATTTT.

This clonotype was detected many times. The CDR3 DNA is TGTGCCAGCAGGGGGGGGGAACAGCCCCAGCATTTT. Translation: CASRGGEQPQHF. The chain links TRBV6-2 or TRBV6-3 to TRBJ1-5, with D tentatively TRBD1 (5 bases). The CDR3 contains 12 residues. Germline V lookup: CDR1 MNHEY, CDR2 SVGEGT. Trimming cost V 6 bases and J 7 bases, with 10 bases left between them.

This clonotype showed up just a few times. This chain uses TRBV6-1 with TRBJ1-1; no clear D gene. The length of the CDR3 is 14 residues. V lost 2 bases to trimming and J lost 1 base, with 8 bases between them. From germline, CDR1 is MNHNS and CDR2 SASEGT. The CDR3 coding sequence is TGTGCCAGCAGTGAATCGAACAAGAACACTGAAGCTTTCTTT. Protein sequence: CASSESNKNTEAFF.

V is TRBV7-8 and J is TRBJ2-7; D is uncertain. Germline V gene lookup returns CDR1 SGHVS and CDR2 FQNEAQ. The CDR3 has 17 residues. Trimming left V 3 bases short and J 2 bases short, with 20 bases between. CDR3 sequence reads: CASSFGSSRTGAYEQYF. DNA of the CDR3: TGTGCCAGCAGCTTCGGGTCTTCTCGGACGGGTGCCTACGAGCAGTACTTC.

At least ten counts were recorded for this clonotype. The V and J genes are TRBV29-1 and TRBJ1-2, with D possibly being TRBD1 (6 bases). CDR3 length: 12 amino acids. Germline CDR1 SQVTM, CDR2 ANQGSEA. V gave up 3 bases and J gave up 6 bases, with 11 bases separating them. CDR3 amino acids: CSVDWGGNGYTF. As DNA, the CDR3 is TGCAGCGTTGACTGGGGGGGCAATGGCTACACCTTC. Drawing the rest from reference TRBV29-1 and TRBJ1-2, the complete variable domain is SAVISQKPSRDICQRGTSLTIQCQVDSQVTMMFWYRQQPGQSLTLIATANQGSEATYESGFVIDKFPISRPNLTFSTLTVSNMSPEDSSIYLCSVDWGGNGYTFGSGTRLTVV.

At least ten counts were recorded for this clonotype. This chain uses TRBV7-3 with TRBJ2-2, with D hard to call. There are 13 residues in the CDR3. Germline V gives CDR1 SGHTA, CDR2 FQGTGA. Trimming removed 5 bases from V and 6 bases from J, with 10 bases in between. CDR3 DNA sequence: TGTGCCAGCAGCCCAAGGCAGTCCGGGGAGCTGTTTTTT. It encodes CASSPRQSGELFF.

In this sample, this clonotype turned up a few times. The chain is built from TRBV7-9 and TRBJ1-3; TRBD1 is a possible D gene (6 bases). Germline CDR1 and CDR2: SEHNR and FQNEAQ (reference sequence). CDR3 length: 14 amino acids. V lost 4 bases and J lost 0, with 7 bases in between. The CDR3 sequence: CASSYRVSGNTIYF. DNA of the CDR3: TGTGCCAGCAGCTACAGGGTCTCTGGAAACACCATATATTTT.

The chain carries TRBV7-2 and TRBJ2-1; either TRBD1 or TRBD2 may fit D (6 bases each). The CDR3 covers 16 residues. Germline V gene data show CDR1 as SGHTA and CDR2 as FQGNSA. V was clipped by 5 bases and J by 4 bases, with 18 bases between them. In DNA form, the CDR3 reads TGTGCCAGCAGCCTTGCGGGACAACCAACGTACAATGAGCAGTTCTTC. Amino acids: CASSLAGQPTYNEQFF.

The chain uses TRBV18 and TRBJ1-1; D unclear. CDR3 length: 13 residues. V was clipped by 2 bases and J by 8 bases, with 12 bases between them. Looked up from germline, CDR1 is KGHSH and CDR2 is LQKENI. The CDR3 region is CASSPNLREEAFF. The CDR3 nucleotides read TGTGCCAGCTCACCAAACTTGAGAGAGGAAGCTTTCTTT.

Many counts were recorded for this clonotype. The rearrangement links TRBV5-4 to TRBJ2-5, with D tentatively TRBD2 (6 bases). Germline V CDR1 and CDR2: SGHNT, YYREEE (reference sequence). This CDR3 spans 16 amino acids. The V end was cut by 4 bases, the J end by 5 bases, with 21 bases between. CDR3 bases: TGTGCCAGCAGCCTCTGGGGTGGCGGGGTCATGGAGACCCAGTACTTC. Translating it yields CASSLWGGGVMETQYF.

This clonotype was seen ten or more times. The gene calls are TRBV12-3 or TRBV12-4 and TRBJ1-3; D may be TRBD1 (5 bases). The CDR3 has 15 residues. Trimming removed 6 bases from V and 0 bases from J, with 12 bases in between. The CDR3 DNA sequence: TGTGCCAGCAGCCATGGACACCTCTCTGGAAACACCATATATTTT. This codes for CASSHGHLSGNTIYF.

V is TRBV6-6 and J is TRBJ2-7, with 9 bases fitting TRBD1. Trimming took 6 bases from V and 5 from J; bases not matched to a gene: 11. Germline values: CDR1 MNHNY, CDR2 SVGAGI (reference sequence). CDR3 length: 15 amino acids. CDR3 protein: CASSQTGQGSNEQYF. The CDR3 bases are TGTGCCAGCAGCCAGACGGGACAGGGATCTAACGAGCAGTACTTC.

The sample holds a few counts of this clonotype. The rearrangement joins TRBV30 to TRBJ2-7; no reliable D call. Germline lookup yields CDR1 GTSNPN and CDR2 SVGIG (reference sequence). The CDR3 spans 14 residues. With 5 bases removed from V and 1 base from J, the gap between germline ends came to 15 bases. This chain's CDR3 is CAWVSSRNSYEQYF. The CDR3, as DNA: TGTGCCTGGGTTTCCAGCCGTAATTCCTACGAGCAGTACTTC.

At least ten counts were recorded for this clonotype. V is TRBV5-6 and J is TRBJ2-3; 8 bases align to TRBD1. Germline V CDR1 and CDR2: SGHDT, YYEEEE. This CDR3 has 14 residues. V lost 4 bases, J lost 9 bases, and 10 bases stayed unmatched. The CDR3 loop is CASSSTTGAYTQYF. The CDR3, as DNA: TGTGCCAGCAGCAGCACGACAGGGGCGTACACGCAGTATTTT.

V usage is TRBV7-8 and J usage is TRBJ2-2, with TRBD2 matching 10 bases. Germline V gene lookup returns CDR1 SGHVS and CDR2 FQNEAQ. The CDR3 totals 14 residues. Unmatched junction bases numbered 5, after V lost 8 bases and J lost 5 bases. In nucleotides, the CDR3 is TGTGCCAGCTCTAGCGGGAGTAGGACCGGGGAGCTGTTTTTT. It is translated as CASSSGSRTGELFF.

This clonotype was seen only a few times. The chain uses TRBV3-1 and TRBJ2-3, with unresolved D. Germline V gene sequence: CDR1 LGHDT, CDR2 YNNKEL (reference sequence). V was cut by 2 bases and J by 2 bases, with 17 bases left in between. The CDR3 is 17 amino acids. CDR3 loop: CASSQPPSEPDTDTQYF. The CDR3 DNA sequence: TGTGCCAGCAGCCAACCCCCCTCTGAACCCGACACAGATACGCAGTATTTT.

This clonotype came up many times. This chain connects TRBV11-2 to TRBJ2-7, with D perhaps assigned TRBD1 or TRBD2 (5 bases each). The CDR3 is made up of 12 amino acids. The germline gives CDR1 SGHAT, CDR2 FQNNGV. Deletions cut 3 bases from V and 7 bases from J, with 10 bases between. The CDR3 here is CASSFGTLEQYF. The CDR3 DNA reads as TGTGCCAGCAGCTTCGGGACGTTGGAGCAGTACTTC.

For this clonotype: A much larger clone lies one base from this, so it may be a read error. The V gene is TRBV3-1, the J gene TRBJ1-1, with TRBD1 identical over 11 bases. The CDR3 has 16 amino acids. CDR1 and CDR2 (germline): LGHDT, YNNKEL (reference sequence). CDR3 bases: TGTGCCATCAGCCAGGCCCGGACAGGGGGCTACACTGAAGCTTTCTTT. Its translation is CAISQARTGGYTEAFF.

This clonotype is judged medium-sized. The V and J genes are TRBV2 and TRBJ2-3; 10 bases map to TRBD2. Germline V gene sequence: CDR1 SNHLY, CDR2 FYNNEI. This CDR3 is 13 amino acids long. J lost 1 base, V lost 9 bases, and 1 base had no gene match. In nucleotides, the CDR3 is TGTGCCAGAGGGACTAGCGGCACAGATACGCAGTATTTT. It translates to CARGTSGTDTQYF.

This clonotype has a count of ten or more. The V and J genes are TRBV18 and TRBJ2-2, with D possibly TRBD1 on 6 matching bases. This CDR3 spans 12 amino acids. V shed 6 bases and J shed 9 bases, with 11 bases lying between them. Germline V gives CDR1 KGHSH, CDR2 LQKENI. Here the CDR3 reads CASSYRDRELFF. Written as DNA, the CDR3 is TGTGCCAGCTCGTACAGGGACCGGGAGCTGTTTTTT.

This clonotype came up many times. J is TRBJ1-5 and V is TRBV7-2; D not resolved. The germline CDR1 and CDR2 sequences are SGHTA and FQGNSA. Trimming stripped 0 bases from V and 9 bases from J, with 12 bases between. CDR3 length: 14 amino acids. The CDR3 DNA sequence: TGTGCCAGCAGCTTAGCGGAGGCGGTTGGGCCCCAGCATTTT. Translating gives CASSLAEAVGPQHF. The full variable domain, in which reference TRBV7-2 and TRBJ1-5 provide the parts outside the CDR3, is GAGVSQSPSNKVTEKGKDVELRCDPISGHTALYWYRQSLGQGLEFLIYFQGNSAPDKSGLPSDRFSAERTGGSVSTLTIQRTQQEDSAVYLCASSLAEAVGPQHFGDGTRLSIL.

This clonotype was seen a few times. The DNA of the CDR3 is TGTGCCACCAGCAGAGAATGGGGGTCCAACAATGAGCAGTTCTTC. Translated: CATSREWGSNNEQFF. The genes are TRBV15 and TRBJ2-1; D may be TRBD1 or TRBD2 (5 bases each). The germline V gene has CDR1 LNHNV and CDR2 YYDKDF (reference sequence). Deletions cut 0 bases from V and 5 bases from J, with 11 bases between. CDR3 size: 15 residues.

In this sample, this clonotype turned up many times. The CDR3 loop is CSAHRGPYNEQFF. CDR3 DNA sequence: TGCAGTGCCCACAGGGGGCCCTACAATGAGCAGTTCTTC. The chain has TRBV20-1 and TRBJ2-1, with 9 bases identical to TRBD1. J was trimmed by 2 bases and V by 6 bases; bases with no gene match: 2. The CDR3 has 13 amino acids. Germline CDR1 is DFQATT and CDR2 is SNEGSKA (reference sequence).

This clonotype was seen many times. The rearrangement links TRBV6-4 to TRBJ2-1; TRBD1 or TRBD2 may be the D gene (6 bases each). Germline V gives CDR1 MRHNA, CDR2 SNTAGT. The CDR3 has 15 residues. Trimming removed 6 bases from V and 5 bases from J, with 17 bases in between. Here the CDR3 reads CASRGAGQGHNEQFF. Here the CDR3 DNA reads TGTGCCAGCAGAGGCGCGGGACAAGGACACAATGAGCAGTTCTTC.